This T cell receptor (beta chain) was captured in a study of CD8 T cells in Susac syndrome. The RNA input was about 0.5 to 1 ug, and it was reverse transcribed with random hexamers. TCRdb recomputed calls from the immunoSEQ multiplex PCR reads with MiXCR, one row per CDR3 protein. The sample includes 200,000 to 250,000 distinct CDR3 sequences, more than 85% of them seen just once. The study used treatment-naive patients who had stable or active relapsing-remitting disease as multiple sclerosis controls. While CD8+ and CD4+ T cells were isolated negatively, TEMRA cells were enriched by FACS. The TCR originated in a human donor with multiple sclerosis. Sequences were obtained from CD8+ T cells from PBMCs.

This CDR3 is CSVETGSGTEAFF. In DNA, the CDR3 is TGCAGCGTTGAGACAGGGAGTGGTACTGAAGCTTTCTTT. The J gene is TRBJ1-1, the V gene TRBV29-1; 7 nucleotides align to TRBD1. The germline V gene has CDR1 SQVTM and CDR2 ANQGSEA. The CDR3 contains 13 residues. Trimming cost V 3 bases and J 5 bases; bases outside gene matches: 6. Full variable domain (rest looked up from reference TRBV29-1 and TRBJ1-1): SAVISQKPSRDICQRGTSLTIQCQVDSQVTMMFWYRQQPGQSLTLIATANQGSEATYESGFVIDKFPISRPNLTFSTLTVSNMSPEDSSIYLCSVETGSGTEAFFGQGTRLTVV.